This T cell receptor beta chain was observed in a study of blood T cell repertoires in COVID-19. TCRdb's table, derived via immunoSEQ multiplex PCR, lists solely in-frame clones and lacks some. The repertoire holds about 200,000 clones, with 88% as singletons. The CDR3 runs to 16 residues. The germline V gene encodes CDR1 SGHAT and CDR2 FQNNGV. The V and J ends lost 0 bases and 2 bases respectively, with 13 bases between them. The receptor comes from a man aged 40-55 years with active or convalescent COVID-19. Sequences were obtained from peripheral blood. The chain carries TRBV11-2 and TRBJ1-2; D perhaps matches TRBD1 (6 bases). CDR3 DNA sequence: TGTGCCAGCAGCTTAGACAGGGGAGGGGGGAACTATGGCTACACCTTC. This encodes CASSLDRGGGNYGYTF.